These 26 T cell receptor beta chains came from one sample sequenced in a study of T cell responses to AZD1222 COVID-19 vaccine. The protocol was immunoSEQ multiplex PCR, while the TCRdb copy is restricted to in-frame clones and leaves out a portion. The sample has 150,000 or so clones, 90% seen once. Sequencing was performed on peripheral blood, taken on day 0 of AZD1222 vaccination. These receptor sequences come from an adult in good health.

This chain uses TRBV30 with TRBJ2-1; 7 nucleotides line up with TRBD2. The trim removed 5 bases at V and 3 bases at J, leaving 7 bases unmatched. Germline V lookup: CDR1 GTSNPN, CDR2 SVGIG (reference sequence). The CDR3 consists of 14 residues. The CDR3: CAWQGLAVYNEQFF. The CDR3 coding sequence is TGTGCCTGGCAAGGGCTAGCGGTCTACAATGAGCAGTTCTTC.

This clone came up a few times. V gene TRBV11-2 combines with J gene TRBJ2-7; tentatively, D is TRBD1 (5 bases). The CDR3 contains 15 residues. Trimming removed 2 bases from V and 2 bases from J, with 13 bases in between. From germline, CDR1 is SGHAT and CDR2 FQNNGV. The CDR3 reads CASSLYTGVTYEQYF. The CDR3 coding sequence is TGTGCCAGCAGCTTATATACAGGTGTAACCTACGAGCAGTACTTC.

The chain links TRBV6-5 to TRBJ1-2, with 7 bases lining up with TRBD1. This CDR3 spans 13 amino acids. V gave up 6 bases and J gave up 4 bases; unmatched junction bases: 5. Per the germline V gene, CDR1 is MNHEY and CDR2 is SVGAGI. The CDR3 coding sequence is TGTGCCAGCAGAGCGGGACAGCCCTATGGCTACACCTTC. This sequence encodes CASRAGQPYGYTF.

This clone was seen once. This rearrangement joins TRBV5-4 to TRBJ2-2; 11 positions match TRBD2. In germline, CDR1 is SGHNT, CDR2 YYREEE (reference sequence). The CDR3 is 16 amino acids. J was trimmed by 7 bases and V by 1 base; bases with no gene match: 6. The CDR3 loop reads CASSLKLAGGLGELFF. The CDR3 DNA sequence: TGTGCCAGCAGCTTGAAGCTAGCGGGGGGTCTCGGGGAGCTGTTTTTT.

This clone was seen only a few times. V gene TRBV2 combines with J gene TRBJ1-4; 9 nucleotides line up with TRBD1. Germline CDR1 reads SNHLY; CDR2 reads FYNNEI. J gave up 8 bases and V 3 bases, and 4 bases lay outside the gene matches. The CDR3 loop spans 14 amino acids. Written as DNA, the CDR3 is TGTGCCAGCAGTGAGACAGGGGGAAGAGAAAAACTGTTTTTT. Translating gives CASSETGGREKLFF. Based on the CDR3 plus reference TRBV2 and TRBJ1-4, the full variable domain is EPEVTQTPSHQVTQMGQEVILRCVPISNHLYFYWYRQILGQKVEFLVSFYNNEISEKSEIFDDQFSVERPDGSNFTLKIRSTKLEDSAMYFCASSETGGREKLFFGSGTQLSVL.

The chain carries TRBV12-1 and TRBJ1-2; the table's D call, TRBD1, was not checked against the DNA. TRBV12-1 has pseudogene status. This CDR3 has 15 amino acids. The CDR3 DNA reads TGTGCCAGCAGCACGGCGAAGACAGGGAACTATGGCTACACCTTC. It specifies CASSTAKTGNYGYTF.

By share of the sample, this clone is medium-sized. The CDR3 sequence: CASSQVGHEQYF. The CDR3 nucleotides read TGTGCCAGCAGCCAGGTGGGCCACGAGCAGTACTTC. This chain uses TRBV3-1 (or the pseudogene TRBV3-2) with TRBJ2-7; D unresolved. V was trimmed by 3 bases and J by 5 bases, leaving 8 bases between them. Germline assignment: CDR1 LGHDT and CDR2 YNNKEL (reference sequence). The CDR3 length is 12 residues.

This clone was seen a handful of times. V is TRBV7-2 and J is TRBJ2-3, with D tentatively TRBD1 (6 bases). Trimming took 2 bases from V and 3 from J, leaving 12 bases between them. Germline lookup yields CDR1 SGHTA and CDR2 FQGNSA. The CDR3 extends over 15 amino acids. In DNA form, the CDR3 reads TGTGCCAGCAGCTTAATTCCCCAGGGGACAGATACGCAGTATTTT. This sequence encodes CASSLIPQGTDTQYF.

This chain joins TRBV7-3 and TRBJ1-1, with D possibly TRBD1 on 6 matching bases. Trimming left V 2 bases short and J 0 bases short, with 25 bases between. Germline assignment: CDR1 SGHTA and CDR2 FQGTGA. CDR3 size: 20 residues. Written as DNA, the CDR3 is TGTGCCAGCAGCTTATTTGCGGATATGGGTATAGGGGGGATGAACACTGAAGCTTTCTTT. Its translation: CASSLFADMGIGGMNTEAFF.

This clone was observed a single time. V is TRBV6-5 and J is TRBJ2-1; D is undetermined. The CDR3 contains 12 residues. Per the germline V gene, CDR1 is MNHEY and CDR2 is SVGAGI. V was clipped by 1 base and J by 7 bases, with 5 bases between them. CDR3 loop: CASSYWGNEQFF. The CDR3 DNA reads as TGTGCCAGCAGTTACTGGGGTAATGAGCAGTTCTTC.

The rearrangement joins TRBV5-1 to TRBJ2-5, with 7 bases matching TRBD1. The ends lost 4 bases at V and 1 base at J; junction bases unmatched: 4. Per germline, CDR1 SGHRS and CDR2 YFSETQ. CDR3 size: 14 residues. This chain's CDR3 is CASSPTGTQETQYF. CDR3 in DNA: TGCGCCAGCAGCCCGACAGGGACCCAAGAGACCCAGTACTTC.

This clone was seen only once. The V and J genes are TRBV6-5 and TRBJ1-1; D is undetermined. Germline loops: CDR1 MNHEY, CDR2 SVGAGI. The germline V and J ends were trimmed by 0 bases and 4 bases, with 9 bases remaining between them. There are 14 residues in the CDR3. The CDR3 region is CASSYSWEITEAFF. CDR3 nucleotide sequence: TGTGCCAGCAGTTACTCGTGGGAAATCACTGAAGCTTTCTTT.

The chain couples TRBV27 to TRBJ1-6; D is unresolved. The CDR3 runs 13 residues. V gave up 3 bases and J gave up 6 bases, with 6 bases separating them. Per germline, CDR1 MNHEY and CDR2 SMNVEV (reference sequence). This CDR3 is CASSLKGNSPLHF. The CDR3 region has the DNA TGTGCCAGCAGTTTGAAGGGTAATTCACCCCTCCACTTT.

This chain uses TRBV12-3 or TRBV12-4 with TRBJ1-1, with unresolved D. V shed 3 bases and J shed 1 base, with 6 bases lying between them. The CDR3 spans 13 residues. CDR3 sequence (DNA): TGTGCCAGCAGTTTCAGCTGGAACACTGAAGCTTTCTTT. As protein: CASSFSWNTEAFF.

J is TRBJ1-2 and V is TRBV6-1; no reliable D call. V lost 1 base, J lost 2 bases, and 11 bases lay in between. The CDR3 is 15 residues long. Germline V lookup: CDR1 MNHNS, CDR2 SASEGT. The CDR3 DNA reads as TGTGCCAGCAGTGAAGGGATCGCTTCAAACTATGGCTACACCTTC. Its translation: CASSEGIASNYGYTF.

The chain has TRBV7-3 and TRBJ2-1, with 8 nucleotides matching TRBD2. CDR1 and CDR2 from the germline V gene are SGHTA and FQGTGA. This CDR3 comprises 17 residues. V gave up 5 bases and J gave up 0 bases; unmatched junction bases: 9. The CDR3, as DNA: TGTGCCAGCAGCCACGGGAGGGCGGGGGGCTCCTACAATGAGCAGTTCTTC. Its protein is CASSHGRAGGSYNEQFF.

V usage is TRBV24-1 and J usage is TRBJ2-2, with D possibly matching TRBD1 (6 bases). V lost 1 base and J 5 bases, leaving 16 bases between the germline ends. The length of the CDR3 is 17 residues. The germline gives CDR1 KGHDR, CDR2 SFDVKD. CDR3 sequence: CATSDFPWGPGTGELFF. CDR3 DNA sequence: TGTGCCACCAGTGATTTCCCCTGGGGGCCGGGGACCGGGGAGCTGTTTTTT.

The CDR3 DNA follows: TGTGCCAGCAGCTTAGTGGGAGTCTCACCCCTCCACTTT. Its protein product is CASSLVGVSPLHF. The genes are TRBV7-2 and TRBJ1-6; D uncertain. The CDR3 runs 13 residues. V lost 1 base to trimming and J lost 10 bases, with 8 bases between them. Germline V gene sequence: CDR1 SGHTA, CDR2 FQGNSA.

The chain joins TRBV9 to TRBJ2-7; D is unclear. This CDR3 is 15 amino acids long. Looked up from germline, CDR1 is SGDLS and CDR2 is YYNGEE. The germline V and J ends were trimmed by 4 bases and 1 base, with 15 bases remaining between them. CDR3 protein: CASSPLASLSYEQYF. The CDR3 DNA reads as TGTGCCAGCAGCCCCTTGGCTAGTTTGTCCTACGAGCAGTACTTC.

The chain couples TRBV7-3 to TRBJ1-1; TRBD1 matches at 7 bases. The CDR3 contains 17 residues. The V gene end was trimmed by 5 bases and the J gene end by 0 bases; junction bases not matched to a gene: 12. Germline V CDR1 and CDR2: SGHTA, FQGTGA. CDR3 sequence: CASSRLSTGRLNTEAFF. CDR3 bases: TGTGCCAGCAGCCGCCTTTCGACAGGGAGGCTGAACACTGAAGCTTTCTTT.

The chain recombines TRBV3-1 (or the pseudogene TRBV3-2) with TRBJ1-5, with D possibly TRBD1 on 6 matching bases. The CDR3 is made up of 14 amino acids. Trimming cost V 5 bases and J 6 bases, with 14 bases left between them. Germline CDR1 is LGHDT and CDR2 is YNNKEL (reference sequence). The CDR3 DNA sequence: TGTGCCAGCAGCAGGGGGTCGTGGGGTCAGCCCCAGCATTTT. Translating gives CASSRGSWGQPQHF.

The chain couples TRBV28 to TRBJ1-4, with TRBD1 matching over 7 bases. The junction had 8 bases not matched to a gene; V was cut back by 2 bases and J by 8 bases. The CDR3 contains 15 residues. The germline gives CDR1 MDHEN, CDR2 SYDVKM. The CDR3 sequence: CASSLTGAVGEKLFF. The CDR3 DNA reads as TGTGCCAGCAGTTTAACAGGGGCTGTCGGGGAAAAACTGTTTTTT. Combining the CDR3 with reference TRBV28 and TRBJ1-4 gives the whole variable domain DVKVTQSSRYLVKRTGEKVFLECVQDMDHENMFWYRQDPGLGLRLIYFSYDVKMKEKGDIPEGYSVSREKKERFSLILESASTNQTSMYLCASSLTGAVGEKLFFGSGTQLSVL.

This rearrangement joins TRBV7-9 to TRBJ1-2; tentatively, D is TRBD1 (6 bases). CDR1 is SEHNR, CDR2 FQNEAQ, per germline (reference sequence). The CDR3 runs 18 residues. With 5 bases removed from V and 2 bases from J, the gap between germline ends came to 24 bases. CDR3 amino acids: CASSELRGEGRENYGYTF. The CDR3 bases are TGTGCCAGCAGCGAACTAAGGGGGGAGGGACGGGAAAACTATGGCTACACCTTC.

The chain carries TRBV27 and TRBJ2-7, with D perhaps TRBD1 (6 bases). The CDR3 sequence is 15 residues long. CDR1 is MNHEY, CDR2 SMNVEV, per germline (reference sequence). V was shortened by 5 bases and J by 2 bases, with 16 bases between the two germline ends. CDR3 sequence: CASSVNRDTAYEQYF. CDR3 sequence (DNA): TGTGCCAGCAGTGTCAACCGGGACACGGCCTACGAGCAGTACTTC.

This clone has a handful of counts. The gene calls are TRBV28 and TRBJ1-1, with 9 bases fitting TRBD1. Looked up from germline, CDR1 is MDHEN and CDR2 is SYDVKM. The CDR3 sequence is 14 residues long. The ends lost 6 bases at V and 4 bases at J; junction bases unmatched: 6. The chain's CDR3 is CASSWDRAVTEAFF. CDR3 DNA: TGTGCCAGCAGCTGGGACAGGGCTGTCACTGAAGCTTTCTTT.

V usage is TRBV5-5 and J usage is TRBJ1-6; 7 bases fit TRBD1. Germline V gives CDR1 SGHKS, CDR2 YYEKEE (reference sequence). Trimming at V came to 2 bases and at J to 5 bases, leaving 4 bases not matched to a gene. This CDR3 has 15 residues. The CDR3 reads CASSLAGTDNSPLHF. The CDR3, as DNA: TGTGCCAGCAGCTTAGCGGGGACAGATAATTCACCCCTCCACTTT.